The rows below give T cell receptor beta chains drawn from one sample of a study of CD8 T cells in ankylosing spondylitis. TCRdb redid the calling of the 5' RACE reads with MiXCR, one entry per CDR3 protein. Altogether approximately 400,000 distinct CDR3 sequences are present, roughly 18% being singletons, with the ten largest covering under 1.2%. Sequenced material: blood, either unsorted or a sorted T cell fraction (not recorded which). The source of these receptors is a male donor with ankylosing spondylitis. CDR3s include the opening cysteine and the closing phenylalanine or tryptophan. The D gene is left open where the match is weak. Size is stated for part of the rows, as once, few or many counts, or as a class when the clone is expanded.

clone_size: many; j_call: TRBJ2-7; v_call: TRBV5-1; d_call: -; cdr3_nt: TGCGCCAGCAGAGAGGTTTGGACAGCCTCCTACGAGCAGTACTTC; cdr3_aa: CASREVWTASYEQYF
clone_size: many; j_call: TRBJ2-1; v_call: TRBV12-3/TRBV12-4; d_call: TRBD2; cdr3_nt: TGTGCCAGCAGCCCGACTAGCGGGGCATACAATGAGCAGTTCTTC; cdr3_aa: CASSPTSGAYNEQFF
clone_size: -; j_call: TRBJ2-4; v_call: TRBV28; d_call: -; cdr3_nt: TGTGCCAGCAGTTTCGTGGGAGTGGGGAACATTCAGTACTTC; cdr3_aa: CASSFVGVGNIQYF
clone_size: -; j_call: TRBJ2-3; v_call: TRBV21-1; d_call: -; cdr3_nt: TGTGCCAGCAGCCTTTCCGGGACAGGGCGCACAGATACGCAGTATTTT; cdr3_aa: CASSLSGTGRTDTQYF
clone_size: -; j_call: TRBJ1-2; v_call: TRBV20-1; d_call: -; cdr3_nt: TGCAGTGCTAGAGATTATCGGCAGACGAGGGGCTACACCTTC; cdr3_aa: CSARDYRQTRGYTF
clone_size: few; j_call: TRBJ1-5; v_call: TRBV19; d_call: -; cdr3_nt: TGTGCCAGTAGTATAGGGGCGGCCAATCAGCCCCAGCATTTT; cdr3_aa: CASSIGAANQPQHF
clone_size: -; j_call: TRBJ1-5; v_call: TRBV6-5; d_call: -; cdr3_nt: TGTGCCAGCAGTTACTCGACAAACAATCAGCCCCAGCATTTT; cdr3_aa: CASSYSTNNQPQHF
clone_size: many; j_call: TRBJ2-2; v_call: TRBV20-1; d_call: -; cdr3_nt: TGCAGTGCCCCCATCTCCGGGGAGCTGTTTTTT; cdr3_aa: CSAPISGELFF
clone_size: -; j_call: TRBJ2-2; v_call: TRBV7-2; d_call: TRBD2; cdr3_nt: TGTGCCAGCAGCCAGGGACTAGTGGGTGGACGTTCCAGGGAGCTGTTTTTT; cdr3_aa: CASSQGLVGGRSRELFF
clone_size: many; j_call: TRBJ1-1; v_call: TRBV12-3/TRBV12-4; d_call: -; cdr3_nt: TGTGCCAGCAGGGTAACCCAGGCGAACACTGAAGCTTTCTTT; cdr3_aa: CASRVTQANTEAFF
clone_size: -; j_call: TRBJ2-3; v_call: TRBV20-1; d_call: -; cdr3_nt: TGCAGTGCCCCAGGGGTAGGACTTGGCGGAGATACGCAGTATTTT; cdr3_aa: CSAPGVGLGGDTQYF
clone_size: few; j_call: TRBJ1-6; v_call: TRBV5-1; d_call: TRBD1; cdr3_nt: TGCGCCAGCAGGGAACTTGACAGGGGGAATTCACCCCTCCACTTT; cdr3_aa: CASRELDRGNSPLHF
clone_size: many; j_call: TRBJ2-7; v_call: TRBV18; d_call: -; cdr3_nt: TGTGCCAGCTCACCGGCTAGAGACACTCTCTACGAGCAGTACTTC; cdr3_aa: CASSPARDTLYEQYF
clone_size: -; j_call: TRBJ1-2; v_call: TRBV3-1; d_call: -; cdr3_nt: TGTGCCAGCAGCCAAGGGGGCTCAGCGACCCTTTATGGCTACACCTTC; cdr3_aa: CASSQGGSATLYGYTF
clone_size: few; j_call: TRBJ2-2; v_call: TRBV11-3; d_call: -; cdr3_nt: TGTGCCAGCAGCTTAGGTTCGGCCGTCACCGGGGAGCTGTTTTTT; cdr3_aa: CASSLGSAVTGELFF
clone_size: -; j_call: TRBJ2-5; v_call: TRBV7-2; d_call: TRBD2; cdr3_nt: TGTGCCAGCAGCCCCGTGAGGGTAGCGGGGGGGCAAGAGACCCAGTACTTC; cdr3_aa: CASSPVRVAGGQETQYF
clone_size: many; j_call: TRBJ2-2; v_call: TRBV12-3/TRBV12-4; d_call: -; cdr3_nt: TGTGCCAGCAGGACCGACGCCGGGGAGCTGTTTTTT; cdr3_aa: CASRTDAGELFF
clone_size: few; j_call: TRBJ2-3; v_call: TRBV29-1; d_call: TRBD2; cdr3_nt: TGCAGCGTTCTTGGACTAGCGGGAGGTGGCACAGATACGCAGTATTTT; cdr3_aa: CSVLGLAGGGTDTQYF
clone_size: -; j_call: TRBJ2-1; v_call: TRBV29-1; d_call: -; cdr3_nt: TGCAGCACTCTCGACCCTCGTGAGCAGTTCTTC; cdr3_aa: CSTLDPREQFF
clone_size: few; j_call: TRBJ1-1; v_call: TRBV19; d_call: -; cdr3_nt: TGTGCCAGTAGTATAGCCCGGAGCTCTGAAGCTTTCTTT; cdr3_aa: CASSIARSSEAFF
clone_size: -; j_call: TRBJ2-3; v_call: TRBV10-3; d_call: TRBD2; cdr3_nt: TGTGCGAGGGGACTAGCGGGAGTCCTTAGCACAGATACGCAGTATTTT; cdr3_aa: CARGLAGVLSTDTQYF
clone_size: -; j_call: TRBJ1-1; v_call: TRBV6-5; d_call: TRBD1; cdr3_nt: TGTGCCAGCAGTTACGGGACAGCAGAAGCTTTCTTT; cdr3_aa: CASSYGTAEAFF
clone_size: few; j_call: TRBJ1-1; v_call: TRBV27; d_call: -; cdr3_nt: TGTGCCAGCAGTCCGAGGGCCCCGTTGGCTGAAGCTTTCTTT; cdr3_aa: CASSPRAPLAEAFF
clone_size: -; j_call: TRBJ2-7; v_call: TRBV20-1; d_call: -; cdr3_nt: TGCAGTGCACAGACTCGACCCGGGGACGAGCAGTACTTC; cdr3_aa: CSAQTRPGDEQYF
clone_size: many; j_call: TRBJ2-3; v_call: TRBV10-3; d_call: -; cdr3_nt: TGTGCCAATGGGACACCAGATACGCAGTATTTT; cdr3_aa: CANGTPDTQYF
clone_size: few; j_call: TRBJ1-4; v_call: TRBV27; d_call: -; cdr3_nt: TGTGCCAGCAGTTCCTACAGGGTTCCTGAAAAACTGTTTTTT; cdr3_aa: CASSSYRVPEKLFF
clone_size: -; j_call: TRBJ1-3; v_call: TRBV20-1; d_call: -; cdr3_nt: TGCAGTGCTATCGGTGGAAACACCATATATTTT; cdr3_aa: CSAIGGNTIYF
clone_size: -; j_call: TRBJ1-1; v_call: TRBV29-1; d_call: -; cdr3_nt: TGCAGCGTTGAAGAACAGGGAGGGAACACTGAAGCTTTCTTT; cdr3_aa: CSVEEQGGNTEAFF
clone_size: few; j_call: TRBJ1-5; v_call: TRBV20-1; d_call: TRBD1; cdr3_nt: TGCAGTGCTGCTACCGGGACAGGGAAAAATCAGCCCCAGCATTTT; cdr3_aa: CSAATGTGKNQPQHF
clone_size: many; j_call: TRBJ2-1; v_call: TRBV20-1; d_call: -; cdr3_nt: TGCAGTGCTAGAAAACCAGACGCAAACAATGAGCAGTTCTTC; cdr3_aa: CSARKPDANNEQFF
clone_size: few; j_call: TRBJ2-1; v_call: TRBV28; d_call: TRBD2; cdr3_nt: TGTGCCAGCAGCCCGGGGGGTACCCCCTACAATGAGCAGTTCTTC; cdr3_aa: CASSPGGTPYNEQFF
clone_size: few; j_call: TRBJ2-7; v_call: TRBV20-1; d_call: -; cdr3_nt: TGCAGTGCTAGGGCCGACTACGAGCAGTACTTC; cdr3_aa: CSARADYEQYF
clone_size: -; j_call: TRBJ2-1; v_call: TRBV6-2/TRBV6-3; d_call: -; cdr3_nt: TGTGCCAACCCCTGGAGGGCTGAGCAGTTCTTC; cdr3_aa: CANPWRAEQFF
clone_size: -; j_call: TRBJ2-1; v_call: TRBV7-2; d_call: TRBD2; cdr3_nt: TGTGCCAGCAGCTTCACAGGGACTAGCACCCACAATGAGCAGTTCTTC; cdr3_aa: CASSFTGTSTHNEQFF
clone_size: -; j_call: TRBJ1-5; v_call: TRBV19; d_call: -; cdr3_nt: TGTGCCAGTAGTATCAGGGGTAACAATCAGCCCCAGCATTTT; cdr3_aa: CASSIRGNNQPQHF
clone_size: many; j_call: TRBJ1-1; v_call: TRBV12-3/TRBV12-4; d_call: -; cdr3_nt: TGTGCCAGCAGTTATGAGACCCGGGGAACTGAAGCTTTCTTT; cdr3_aa: CASSYETRGTEAFF